Shown below are 25 T cell receptor beta chains from a single sample sequenced in a study of CD8+ T cells in alopecia areata. Sequencing used cDNA as its template, made by extracting RNA and reverse transcribing it. Assay used: immunoSEQ multiplex PCR; TCRdb lists only in-frame clones, some missing. The sample includes 120,000 to 150,000 clones, around 87% of them seen just once. The sequencing here drew on CD8+ T cells sorted from blood, taken at week 0. The origin of the receptors is a human donor with alopecia areata.

This chain connects TRBV5-4 to TRBJ2-7; TRBD1 matches 8 bases. The length of the CDR3 is 13 residues. After removal of 3 bases from V and 1 base from J, the junction contained 0 bases not matched to a gene. Germline lookup yields CDR1 SGHNT and CDR2 YYREEE (reference sequence). The CDR3 DNA follows: TGTGCCAGCAGCTGGACAGGGTCCTACGAGCAGTACTTC. Encoded protein: CASSWTGSYEQYF.

The J gene is TRBJ2-7, the V gene TRBV29-1; D is ambiguous. The CDR3 covers 11 residues. The germline CDR1 and CDR2 sequences are SQVTM and ANQGSEA. V lost 4 bases to trimming and J lost 5 bases, with 9 bases between them. CDR3: CSVGETDEQYF. The CDR3 nucleotides read TGCAGCGTTGGAGAGACCGACGAGCAGTACTTC.

The gene calls are TRBV30 and TRBJ2-1; D might be TRBD1 or TRBD2, each matching 6 bases. Germline loops: CDR1 GTSNPN, CDR2 SVGIG (reference sequence). The ends were cut back, 4 bases at V and 1 base at J, with 14 bases in the middle. The CDR3 loop spans 15 amino acids. CDR3 sequence (DNA): TGTGCCTGGACGTCGGGGGCTCGTTCCTACAATGAGCAGTTCTTC. Its protein is CAWTSGARSYNEQFF.

This CDR3 is CASSSSSAEQYF. Here the CDR3 DNA reads TGTGCCAGCAGCTCTAGTTCCGCCGAGCAGTACTTC. The gene calls are TRBV5-4 and TRBJ2-7; D not resolved. This CDR3 is 12 amino acids long. Germline V gives CDR1 SGHNT, CDR2 YYREEE (reference sequence). V was pared by 3 bases and J by 6 bases, with 10 bases between.

This sequence joins TRBV29-1 and TRBJ2-2, with D unclear. The germline gives CDR1 SQVTM, CDR2 ANQGSEA. The CDR3 covers 14 residues. Trimming left V 5 bases short and J 3 bases short, with 13 bases between. The CDR3 protein is CSVRDGFHTGELFF. CDR3 bases: TGCAGCGTTAGAGACGGATTCCACACCGGGGAGCTGTTTTTT.

The rearrangement links TRBV9 to TRBJ2-7, with a tentative D call TRBD2 (5 bases). The V and J ends lost 3 bases and 3 bases respectively, with 13 bases between them. The germline V gene encodes CDR1 SGDLS and CDR2 YYNGEE. This CDR3 comprises 14 residues. The CDR3 nucleotides read TGTGCCAGCAGCGCGGAGCTTCGGGACTACGAGCAGTACTTC. Its translation: CASSAELRDYEQYF.

V usage is TRBV7-9 and J usage is TRBJ2-7, with 7 nucleotides matching TRBD1. The V gene end was trimmed by 2 bases and the J gene end by 6 bases; junction bases not matched to a gene: 4. The CDR3 covers 13 residues. CDR1 is SEHNR, CDR2 FQNEAQ, per germline (reference sequence). CDR3 sequence: CASSLYAGGEQYF. The CDR3 DNA reads as TGTGCCAGCAGCTTATACGCAGGGGGCGAGCAGTACTTC.

This clone was seen only a few times. CDR3 DNA: TGTGCCAGCTTGCTAGCGGGCAACAATGAGCAGTTCTTC. Protein product: CASLLAGNNEQFF. The rearrangement joins TRBV2 to TRBJ2-1; 8 bases map to TRBD2. The germline V gene has CDR1 SNHLY and CDR2 FYNNEI. The CDR3 sequence is 13 residues long. The trim removed 8 bases at V and 5 bases at J, leaving 5 bases unmatched.

The V gene is TRBV10-2, the J gene TRBJ1-1; D is ambiguous. Trimming removed 5 bases from V and 5 bases from J, with 15 bases in between. The germline V gene has CDR1 WSHSY and CDR2 SAAADI. CDR3 length: 14 amino acids. CDR3 nucleotides: TGCGCCAGCAGTCGGACGGCCTCGGGAACTGAAGCTTTCTTT. Amino acids: CASSRTASGTEAFF.

The rearrangement joins TRBV7-9 to TRBJ2-7; 11 positions agree with TRBD2. This CDR3 spans 15 amino acids. Trimming took 5 bases from V and 1 from J; bases not matched to a gene: 4. The germline gives CDR1 SEHNR, CDR2 FQNEAQ (reference sequence). CDR3 residues: CASSPTSGESYEQYF. The CDR3 coding sequence is TGTGCCAGCAGCCCGACTAGCGGGGAATCCTACGAGCAGTACTTC.

This chain connects TRBV7-9 to TRBJ2-1, with TRBD2 matching over 8 bases. Germline V CDR1 and CDR2: SEHNR, FQNEAQ (reference sequence). The CDR3 is made up of 14 amino acids. V was pared by 5 bases and J by 3 bases, with 3 bases of the junction left unmatched. The CDR3 reads CASSTGGIYNEQFF. The CDR3 DNA reads as TGTGCCAGCAGCACGGGAGGGATCTACAATGAGCAGTTCTTC.

The chain joins TRBV19 to TRBJ2-1, with D possibly called TRBD1 or TRBD2 (5 bases each). The CDR3 is made up of 14 amino acids. The V and J ends lost 5 bases and 8 bases respectively, with 16 bases between them. The germline V gene has CDR1 LNHDA and CDR2 SQIVND (reference sequence). CDR3 protein: CASSRRGPFYEQFF. The CDR3 nucleotides read TGTGCCAGTAGTCGACGGGGCCCTTTCTATGAGCAGTTCTTC. The full variable domain, rest sourced from reference TRBV19 and TRBJ2-1, is DGGITQSPKYLFRKEGQNVTLSCEQNLNHDAMYWYRQDPGQGLRLIYYSQIVNDFQKGDIAEGYSVSREKKESFPLTVTSAQKNPTAFYLCASSRRGPFYEQFFGPGTRLTVL.

This rearrangement joins TRBV27 to TRBJ2-2, with unresolved D. This CDR3 is 13 amino acids long. Trimming took off 7 bases at V and 7 bases at J, with 13 bases between the two ends. CDR1 is MNHEY, CDR2 SMNVEV, per germline (reference sequence). The CDR3 nucleotides are TGTGCCAGCACCCCCTACCTCGACGGGGAGCTGTTTTTT. Amino acid sequence: CASTPYLDGELFF.

The chain links TRBV29-1 to TRBJ2-5, with 14 positions matching TRBD2. The CDR3 loop spans 13 amino acids. V was pared by 1 base and J by 11 bases, with 3 bases of the junction left unmatched. Germline assignment: CDR1 SQVTM and CDR2 ANQGSEA. The CDR3 DNA follows: TGCAGCGTTGAAGGACTAGCGGGAGGGGAGCAGTACTTC. Its protein product is CSVEGLAGGEQYF.

The chain joins TRBV6-5 to TRBJ2-3; D not certain. This CDR3 has 14 residues. V was trimmed by 3 bases and J by 0 bases, leaving 7 bases between them. Germline V gene sequence: CDR1 MNHEY, CDR2 SVGAGI. In nucleotides, the CDR3 is TGTGCCAGCAGTTATGGCGACAGCACAGATACGCAGTATTTT. Translation gives CASSYGDSTDTQYF.

The chain couples TRBV30 to TRBJ2-1; TRBD2 agrees at 9 bases. With 1 base clipped from V and 6 bases from J, the junction kept 4 bases outside the gene matches. This CDR3 is built from 14 residues. Germline V gene data show CDR1 as GTSNPN and CDR2 as SVGIG (reference sequence). The CDR3 nucleotides are TGTGCCTGGAGTGAACTAGCGGGTTCCAATGAGCAGTTCTTC. This gives the protein CAWSELAGSNEQFF.

The gene calls are TRBV7-8 and TRBJ2-1; D not resolved. Per the germline V gene, CDR1 is SGHVS and CDR2 is FQNEAQ. CDR3 length equals 15 residues. Trimming removed 1 base from V and 5 bases from J, with 12 bases in between. CDR3 amino acids: CASSLEATFHNEQFF. In DNA form, the CDR3 reads TGTGCCAGCAGCTTAGAGGCTACTTTCCACAATGAGCAGTTCTTC.

The rearrangement joins TRBV5-1 to TRBJ2-7; TRBD1 matches at 7 bases. J lost 3 bases, V lost 4 bases, and 7 bases had no gene match. Per the germline V gene, CDR1 is SGHRS and CDR2 is YFSETQ. The CDR3 totals 14 residues. The CDR3 bases are TGCGCCAGCAGCACCGGGACAGATCTCTACGAGCAGTACTTC. It translates to CASSTGTDLYEQYF.

In DNA, the CDR3 is TGTGCTAGTGGTTTGAGCGGCTACACTGAAGCTTTCTTT. This gives the protein CASGLSGYTEAFF. J is TRBJ1-1 and V is TRBV12-5; D gene ambiguous. The CDR3 runs to 13 residues. Trimming stripped 2 bases from V and 3 bases from J, with 7 bases between. Germline assignment: CDR1 LGHNT and CDR2 FRNRAP.

The rearrangement joins TRBV29-1 to TRBJ2-1, with TRBD2 identical over 11 bases. Germline assignment: CDR1 SQVTM and CDR2 ANQGSEA. The V gene end was trimmed by 6 bases and the J gene end by 6 bases; junction bases not matched to a gene: 13. The CDR3 extends over 16 amino acids. CDR3 coding DNA: TGCAGCGTGCCAACATCCGGGACTAGCGGACCCAATGAGCAGTTCTTC. This codes for CSVPTSGTSGPNEQFF.

This clone turned up a few times. The chain links TRBV29-1 to TRBJ2-1; D is unclear. The CDR3 has 12 residues. CDR1 and CDR2 (germline): SQVTM, ANQGSEA. V shed 5 bases and J shed 4 bases, with 9 bases lying between them. DNA of the CDR3: TGCAGCGTTCCCCTTAAGTACAATGAGCAGTTCTTC. It codes for CSVPLKYNEQFF.

V usage is TRBV6-1 and J usage is TRBJ2-1, with 15 bases that match TRBD2. The J segment lost 5 bases and the V segment lost 2 bases, leaving 4 bases of the junction unmatched. Germline loops: CDR1 MNHNS, CDR2 SASEGT. CDR3 length equals 17 residues. CDR3 sequence (DNA): TGTGCCAGCAGTGAATGGGGACTAGCGGGGGGCCACAATGAGCAGTTCTTC. Translating gives CASSEWGLAGGHNEQFF.

This sequence joins TRBV6-6 and TRBJ1-6; 7 nucleotides match TRBD1. V shed 5 bases, J shed 9 bases, and the junction held 7 bases outside the gene matches. This CDR3 has 14 residues. CDR1 and CDR2 from the germline V gene are MNHNY and SVGAGI (reference sequence). The CDR3 nucleotides read TGTGCCAGCAGTACCGACAGGGTAACTTCACCCCTCCACTTT. Protein product: CASSTDRVTSPLHF.

The gene calls are TRBV13 and TRBJ1-1, with a possible D match to TRBD1 (5 bases). Germline V CDR1 and CDR2: PRHDT, FYEKMQ (reference sequence). CDR3 size: 12 residues. The V and J ends lost 3 bases and 8 bases respectively, with 10 bases between them. Here the CDR3 DNA reads TGTGCCAGCAGCTTCGGGGGGATCGAAGCTTTCTTT. Protein: CASSFGGIEAFF.

The rearrangement uses TRBV29-1 and TRBJ1-2; D call uncertain. The CDR3 runs 11 residues. Germline assignment: CDR1 SQVTM and CDR2 ANQGSEA. V lost 4 bases to trimming and J lost 6 bases, with 9 bases between them. The CDR3 protein is CSVGADDGYTF. The CDR3 DNA reads TGCAGCGTTGGGGCAGATGATGGCTACACCTTC.